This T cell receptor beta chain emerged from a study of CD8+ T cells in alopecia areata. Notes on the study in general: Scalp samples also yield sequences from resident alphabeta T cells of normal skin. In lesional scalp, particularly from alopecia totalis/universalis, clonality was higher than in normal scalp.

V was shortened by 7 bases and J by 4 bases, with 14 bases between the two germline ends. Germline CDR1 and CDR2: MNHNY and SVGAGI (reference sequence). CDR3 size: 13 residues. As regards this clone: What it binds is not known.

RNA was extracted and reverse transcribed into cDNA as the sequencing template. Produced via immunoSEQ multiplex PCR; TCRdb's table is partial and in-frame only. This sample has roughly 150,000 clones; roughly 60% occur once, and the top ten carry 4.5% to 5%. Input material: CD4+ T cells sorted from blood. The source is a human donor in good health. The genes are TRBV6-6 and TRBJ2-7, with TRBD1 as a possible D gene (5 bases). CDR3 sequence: CASTRDSPYEQYF. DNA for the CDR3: TGTGCCAGCACCCGAGACAGTCCGTACGAGCAGTACTTC.